These 3 T cell receptor beta chains were all obtained from the same sample, sequenced in a study of blood T cells in healthy people across ages. A second PCR, run for roughly 7 to 12 cycles, used a sample-barcoded 5' primer plus a J-beta primer mix. TCRdb reanalysed the 5' RACE reads using MiXCR and keeps one entry per CDR3 protein. This table has 1,100,000 or so distinct CDR3 sequences, roughly 45% appearing once. Material for sequencing was blood. These TCRs come from a woman in her sixties or seventies in good health.

This clonotype was detected only a few times. The V and J genes are TRBV19 and TRBJ2-4; TRBD2 matches at 7 bases. Germline-derived CDR1 and CDR2 are LNHDA and SQIVND (reference sequence). This CDR3 has 17 amino acids. With V trimmed by 5 bases and J by 1 base, 11 bases remained unmatched. The CDR3 DNA is TGTGCCAGTAGTGTCCCGTGGGAGGGGCTGGCCAAAAACATTCAGTACTTC. This encodes CASSVPWEGLAKNIQYF.

This clonotype was counted only a few times. The CDR3 loop reads CSADIVAGGVYNEQFF. DNA of the CDR3: TGCAGTGCTGATATTGTAGCGGGAGGGGTTTACAATGAGCAGTTCTTC. The chain combines TRBV20-1 with TRBJ2-1; the match to TRBD2 covers 11 bases. The CDR3 sequence is 16 residues long. Unmatched junction bases numbered 10, after V lost 5 bases and J lost 4 bases. Germline assignment: CDR1 DFQATT and CDR2 SNEGSKA (reference sequence).

V gene TRBV2 combines with J gene TRBJ2-7; the D gene is possibly TRBD1 (6 bases). V was trimmed by 6 bases and J by 0 bases, leaving 12 bases between them. The CDR3 has 14 residues. Germline V lookup: CDR1 SNHLY, CDR2 FYNNEI. The CDR3 bases are TGTGCCAGCAGAAGACAGGATCTCTCCTACGAGCAGTACTTC. Protein product: CASRRQDLSYEQYF.